The source of this T cell receptor beta chain is a study of CD8+CD57+ T cells in acquired aplastic anemia. This clonotype was detected many times. The study profiled TCR beta VDJ and CDR3 using genomic DNA as template. MiXCR, run by TCRdb on the reads, gives a single entry per CDR3 protein. This table holds some 240,000 distinct CDR3 sequences, roughly 33% found once. The V and J ends lost 7 bases and 4 bases, in that order; junction bases with no gene match: 6. CDR3 length: 15 residues. CDR1 and CDR2 from the germline V gene are SNHLY and FYNNEI. The sample consisted of sorted CD4+, CD8+, or CD8+CD57+ T cells (not recorded which) from PBMCs. This chain connects TRBV2 to TRBJ1-4, with 10 bases matching TRBD1. This clonotype originated in a human donor in good health, serving as a control. The CDR3 nucleotides are TGTGCCAGCACCGTGACAGGGGGCAATAATGAAAAACTGTTTTTT. Amino acids: CASTVTGGNNEKLFF.